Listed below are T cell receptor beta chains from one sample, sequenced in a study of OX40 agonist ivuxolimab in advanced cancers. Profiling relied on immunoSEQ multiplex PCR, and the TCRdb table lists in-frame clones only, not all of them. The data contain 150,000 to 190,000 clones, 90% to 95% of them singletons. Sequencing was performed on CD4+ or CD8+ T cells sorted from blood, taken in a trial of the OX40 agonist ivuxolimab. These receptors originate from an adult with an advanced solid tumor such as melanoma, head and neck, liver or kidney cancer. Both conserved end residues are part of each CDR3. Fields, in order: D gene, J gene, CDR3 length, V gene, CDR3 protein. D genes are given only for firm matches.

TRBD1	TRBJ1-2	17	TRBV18	CASSPPTGGEVVYGYTF
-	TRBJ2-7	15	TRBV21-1	CASSKEDRGFYEQYF
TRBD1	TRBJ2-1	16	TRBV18	CASSLPRTGPYNEQFF
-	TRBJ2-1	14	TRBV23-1	CASSQSGPFHEQFF
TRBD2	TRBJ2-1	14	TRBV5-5	CASSFGGSGNEQFF
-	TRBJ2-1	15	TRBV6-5	CASSRGGPAYNEQFF
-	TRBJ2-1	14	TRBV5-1	CASSLMTDYNEQFF
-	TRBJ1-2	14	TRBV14	CASSQDRTRWGYTF
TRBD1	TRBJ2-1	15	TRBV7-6	CASSSWTGSDNEQFF
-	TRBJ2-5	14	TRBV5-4	CASSPPDPGETQYF
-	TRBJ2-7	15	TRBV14	CASSQLADPSYEQYF
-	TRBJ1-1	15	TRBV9	CASSVGSGVGTEAFF
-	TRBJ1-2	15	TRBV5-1	CASSLGQTSSYGYTF
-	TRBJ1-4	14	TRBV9	CASSVGAGGEKLFF
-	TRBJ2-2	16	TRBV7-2	CASSSPFGRHTGELFF
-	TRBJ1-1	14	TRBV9	CASSVLDINTEAFF
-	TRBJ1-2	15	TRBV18	CASSPQTEANYGYTF
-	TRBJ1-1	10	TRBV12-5	CASGFPEAFF
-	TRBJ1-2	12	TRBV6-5	CASSYSNYGYTF
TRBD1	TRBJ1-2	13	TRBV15	CATSSDRGYGYTF
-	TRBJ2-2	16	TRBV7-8	CASSLGWGLSTGELFF
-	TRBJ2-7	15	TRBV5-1	CASSLGRETSYEQYF
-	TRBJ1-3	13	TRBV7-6	CASSLVGGNTIYF
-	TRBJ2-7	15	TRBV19	CASSIVADRPYEQYF
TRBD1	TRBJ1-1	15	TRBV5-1	CASSPGEGAYTEAFF
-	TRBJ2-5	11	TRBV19	CASSRGETQYF
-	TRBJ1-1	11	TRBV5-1	CASSRETEAFF
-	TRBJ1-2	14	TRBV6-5	CASRLQGSNYGYTF
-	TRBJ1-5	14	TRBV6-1	CASISVQGLQPQHF
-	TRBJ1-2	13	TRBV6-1	CASSAESIYGYTF
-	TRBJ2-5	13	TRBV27	CASSQRPQETQYF
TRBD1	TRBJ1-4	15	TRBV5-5	CASSYRTGQAEKLFF
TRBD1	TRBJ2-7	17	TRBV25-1	CASSEGRRGGQGYEQYF
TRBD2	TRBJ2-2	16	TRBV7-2	CASSPLAGGNTGELFF
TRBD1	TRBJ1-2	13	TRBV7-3	CASSPIGGGDYTF
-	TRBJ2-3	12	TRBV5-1	CASSLPTDTQYF
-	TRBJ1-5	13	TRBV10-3	CAISGQESQPQHF
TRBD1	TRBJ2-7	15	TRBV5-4	CASSFPSTGSNEQYF
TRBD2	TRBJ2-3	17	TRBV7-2	CASSLGALAGGLGTQYF
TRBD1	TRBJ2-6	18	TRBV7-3	CASSSRGTNPRGTNVLTF
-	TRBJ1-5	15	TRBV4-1	CASSQISGLNQPQHF
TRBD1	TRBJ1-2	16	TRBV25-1	CASSDRGGMGNYGYTF
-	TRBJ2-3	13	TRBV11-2	CASSLGGTDTQYF
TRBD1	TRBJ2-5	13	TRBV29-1	CSVDSRGRQTQYF
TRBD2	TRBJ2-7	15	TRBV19	CASSTAGGATYEQYF
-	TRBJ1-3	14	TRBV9	CASSVEGAGNTIYF
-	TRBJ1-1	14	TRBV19	CASRRRGMNTEAFF
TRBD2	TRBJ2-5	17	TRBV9	CASSVAGRAGGQETQYF
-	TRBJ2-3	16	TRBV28	CASRAPSRSSTDTQYF
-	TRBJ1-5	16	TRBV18	CASSPMGPGANQPQHF
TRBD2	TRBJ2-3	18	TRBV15	CATSRGAASGGATDTQYF
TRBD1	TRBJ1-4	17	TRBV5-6	CASSNPGQGATNEKLFF
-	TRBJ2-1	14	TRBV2	CASTPRYSYNEQFF
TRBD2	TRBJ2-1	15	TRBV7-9	CASSLRGSSYNEQFF
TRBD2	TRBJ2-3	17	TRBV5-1	CASSSSGTSGGSDTQYF
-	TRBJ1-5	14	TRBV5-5	CASSGPAGDQPQHF
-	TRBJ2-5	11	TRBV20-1	CSAIPYETQYF
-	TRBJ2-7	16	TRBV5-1	CASSFQARVVFDEQYF
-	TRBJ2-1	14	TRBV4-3	CASSQAGDLNEQFF
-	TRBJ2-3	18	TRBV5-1	CASSLSPARVGYTDTQYF